This T cell receptor beta chain was documented in a study of cytomegalovirus exposure and HLA in healthy donors. Whole-study findings and limits: Rates of TCR association differed by HLA locus in a later analysis, with DRB1 highest and HLA-C lowest.

The V segment lost 4 bases and the J segment 2 bases; nucleotides outside the gene matches: 7. This CDR3 has 16 amino acids. Germline-derived CDR1 and CDR2 are SGHNT and YYREEE (reference sequence). A note on this clone: Its specificity is not known.

A multiplex PCR was run with 60 Vbeta primers and 13 Jbeta primers. Profiled with immunoSEQ multiplex PCR; TCRdb holds only in-frame clones, not every one. The sample lists fewer than 200,000 clones, 70% to 80% seen once, with 3% to 4.5% in the top ten. Sequences were obtained from PBMCs. V usage is TRBV5-4 and J usage is TRBJ2-3, with 10 nucleotides matching TRBD1. The sequence derives from a man aged 25 to 45 in good health and CMV-seropositive. The DNA of the CDR3 is TGTGCCAGCAGCAAGACAGGGGGCCCAGACACAGATACGCAGTATTTT. Encoded protein: CASSKTGGPDTDTQYF. The full variable domain, its missing parts supplied by reference TRBV5-4 and TRBJ2-3, is ETGVTQSPTHLIKTRGQQVTLRCSSQSGHNTVSWYQQALGQGPQFIFQYYREEENGRGNFPPRFSGLQFPNYSSELNVNALELDDSALYLCASSKTGGPDTDTQYFGPGTRLTVL.